The 6 T cell receptor beta chains given below trace back to one sample, sequenced in a study of cytomegalovirus exposure and HLA in healthy donors. Use of 60 Vbeta and 13 Jbeta primers characterized the PCR. Repertoires were generated with immunoSEQ multiplex PCR, while TCRdb's copy carries only in-frame clones and drops some. The sample carries 90,000 to 120,000 clones, around 67% recorded once. Material: PBMCs. Receptors originate from a woman aged 40 to 50 in good health and CMV-seropositive.

The gene calls are TRBV2 and TRBJ2-5, with a tentative D call TRBD2 (6 bases). This CDR3 has 13 residues. The V end was cut by 8 bases, the J end by 2 bases, with 12 bases between. Germline lookup yields CDR1 SNHLY and CDR2 FYNNEI. For the CDR3, the DNA is TGTGCCAGCTTGGGAGGTTATCAAGAGACCCAGTACTTC. Translating gives CASLGGYQETQYF.

This sequence joins TRBV5-4 and TRBJ2-2, with TRBD1 matching 8 bases. This CDR3 is 15 amino acids long. Losses at the gene ends were 1 base for V and 11 bases for J; bases not matched to a gene: 10. Per the germline V gene, CDR1 is SGHNT and CDR2 is YYREEE (reference sequence). The CDR3 spells CASSLMQGAIKELFF. The CDR3, as DNA: TGTGCCAGCAGCTTGATGCAGGGGGCGATCAAAGAGCTGTTTTTT.

The chain recombines TRBV5-1 with TRBJ1-5, with a possible D match to TRBD1 (5 bases). The CDR3 totals 15 residues. Trimming left V 1 base short and J 6 bases short, with 14 bases between. The germline V gene has CDR1 SGHRS and CDR2 YFSETQ. The CDR3 nucleotides are TGCGCCAGCAGCTTGTGGGGCTCGGTGGGTCAGCCCCAGCATTTT. Its protein is CASSLWGSVGQPQHF.

The chain employs TRBV6-6 and TRBJ1-4, with D uncertain. The CDR3 is 15 amino acids. The germline CDR1 and CDR2 sequences are MNHNY and SVGAGI (reference sequence). V lost 2 bases to trimming and J lost 4 bases, with 11 bases between them. The CDR3 DNA sequence: TGTGCCAGCAGTTACGGACGGGAGTTTAATGAAAAACTGTTTTTT. Protein product: CASSYGREFNEKLFF.

The chain recombines TRBV30 with TRBJ2-5, with 9 bases aligning to TRBD2. Germline V gene data show CDR1 as GTSNPN and CDR2 as SVGIG (reference sequence). The length of the CDR3 is 16 residues. Trimming removed 0 bases from V and 1 base from J; junction bases left unmatched: 6. This chain's CDR3 is CAWSVGAGGLQETQYF. The CDR3 DNA reads TGTGCCTGGAGTGTGGGGGCGGGGGGGCTCCAAGAGACCCAGTACTTC.

The CDR3 reads CASSPDREVSTEAFF. In nucleotides, the CDR3 is TGTGCCAGCAGCCCGGACAGGGAGGTAAGCACTGAAGCTTTCTTT. V is TRBV27 and J is TRBJ1-1; TRBD1 aligns across 8 bases. CDR1 is MNHEY and CDR2 is SMNVEV in the germline V gene (reference sequence). The CDR3 totals 15 residues. The junction had 10 bases not matched to a gene; V was cut back by 6 bases and J by 4 bases.